These 3 T cell receptor beta chains were all obtained from the same sample, sequenced in a study of Ad26.COV2.S vaccination and SARS-CoV-2 variants. Treatment indicated: approximately 18 received Ad26.COV2.S at low or high dose, single or two shots; about 5 received placebo; per-sample allocation not given. Sampling was done on day 63 after the first vaccine or placebo injection. The protocol was immunoSEQ multiplex PCR, while the TCRdb copy is restricted to in-frame clones and leaves out a portion. The sample has about 480,000 clones, around 85% seen once. The material was peripheral blood, obtained in a trial of Ad26.COV2.S vaccine versus placebo. The receptors stem from a person between 18 and 65 years old who received the Ad26.COV2.S COVID-19 vaccine or a placebo.

This clone was counted only a few times. CDR3: CASSLLAGETQYF. CDR3 DNA sequence: TGTGCCAGCAGTTTACTAGCGGGGGAGACCCAGTACTTC. This chain uses TRBV27 with TRBJ2-5, with 9 bases identical to TRBD2. V dropped 2 bases and J dropped 5; count of bases not matched to a gene: 0. From germline, CDR1 is MNHEY and CDR2 SMNVEV (reference sequence). The CDR3 contains 13 residues.

The chain has TRBV4-2 and TRBJ2-6; TRBD1 might be the D (6 bases). Trimming shortened V by 4 bases and J by 1 base, and 20 bases separated the two germline ends. This CDR3 has 19 amino acids. The germline V gene has CDR1 LGHNA and CDR2 YNFKEQ. The CDR3 DNA reads TGTGCCAGCAGCCCTAAACAGGGAAACCCCCTATCTGGGGCCAACGTCCTGACTTTC. Its protein is CASSPKQGNPLSGANVLTF.

CDR3 loop: CASALNTEAFF. The CDR3 DNA follows: TGTGCCAGCGCATTGAACACTGAAGCTTTCTTT. V and J are TRBV25-1 and TRBJ1-1; D is undetermined. V lost 8 bases and J 0 bases, leaving 4 bases between the germline ends. Germline CDR1 MGHDK, CDR2 SYGVNS. The CDR3 extends over 11 amino acids.